The T cell receptor (beta chain) described here comes from a study of cytomegalovirus exposure and HLA in healthy donors. Study findings and constraints: Several of the most significant clusters appeared linked to common viral pathogens, based on a later analysis.

60 Vbeta and 13 Jbeta primers were used in PCR. Only in-frame clones appear in the TCRdb table, and some are missing; sequencing was by immunoSEQ multiplex PCR. The repertoire holds over 150,000 clones, with approximately 76% as singletons. In regard to this clone: The antigen remains unidentified.

The sample comprised PBMCs. The source of this sequence is a man between 60 and 75 years old in good health and CMV-seronegative.

CDR3 residues: CASSLAGQSGELFF. In DNA, the CDR3 is TGCGCCAGCAGCTTGGCGGGACAGAGCGGGGAGCTGTTTTTT. This chain connects TRBV5-1 to TRBJ2-2; 7 positions agree with TRBD1. Losses at the gene ends were 0 bases for V and 7 bases for J; bases not matched to a gene: 3. CDR1 is SGHRS and CDR2 is YFSETQ in the germline V gene. CDR3 length equals 14 residues.